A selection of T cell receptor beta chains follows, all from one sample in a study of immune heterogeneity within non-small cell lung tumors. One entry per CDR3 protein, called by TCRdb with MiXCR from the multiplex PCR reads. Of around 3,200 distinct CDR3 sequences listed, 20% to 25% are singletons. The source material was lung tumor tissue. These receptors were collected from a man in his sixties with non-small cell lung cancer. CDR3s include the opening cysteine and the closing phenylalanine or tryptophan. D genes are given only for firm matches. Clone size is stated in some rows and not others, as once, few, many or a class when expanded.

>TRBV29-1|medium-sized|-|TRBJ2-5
CSVAVTETQYF
TGCAGCGTTGCGGTAACGGAGACCCAGTACTTC
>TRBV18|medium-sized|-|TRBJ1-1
CASSPKGLVTEAFF
TGTGCCAGCTCACCAAAAGGGCTGGTCACTGAAGCTTTCTTT
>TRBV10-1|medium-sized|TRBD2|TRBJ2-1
CASSESLAGERNEQFF
TGCGCCAGCAGTGAGTCTCTAGCGGGAGAAAGAAATGAGCAGTTCTTC
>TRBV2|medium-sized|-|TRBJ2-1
CASSENFDNEQFF
TGTGCCAGCAGTGAGAACTTCGACAATGAGCAGTTCTTC
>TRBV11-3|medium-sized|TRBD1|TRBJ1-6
CASRSSVWTGDSPLHF
TGTGCCAGCAGATCCTCTGTATGGACAGGAGATTCACCCCTCCACTTT
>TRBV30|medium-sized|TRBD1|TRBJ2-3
CAWSVGGQGILQYF
TGTGCCTGGAGTGTAGGGGGACAGGGGATTTTGCAGTATTTT
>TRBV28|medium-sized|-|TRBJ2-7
CASSYGTTSYEQYF
TGTGCCAGCAGTTATGGTACGACCTCCTACGAGCAGTACTTC
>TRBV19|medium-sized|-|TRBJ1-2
CASSLGRRSYTF
TGTGCCAGTAGTTTGGGCAGGAGGAGCTACACCTTC
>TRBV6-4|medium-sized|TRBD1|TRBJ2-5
CASSLMDRAILQETQYF
TGTGCCAGCAGCCTAATGGACAGGGCGATACTTCAAGAGACCCAGTACTTC
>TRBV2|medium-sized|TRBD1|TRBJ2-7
CASSEWTGDSYEQYF
TGTGCCAGCAGTGAATGGACAGGCGACTCCTACGAGCAGTACTTC
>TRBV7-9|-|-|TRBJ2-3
CASSLIRGLTDTQYF
TGTGCCAGCAGCTTAATTCGGGGCCTCACAGATACGCAGTATTTT
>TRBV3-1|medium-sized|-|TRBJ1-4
CASSQEEGQLDEKLFF
TGTGCCAGCAGCCAAGAGGAGGGGCAATTGGATGAAAAACTGTTTTTT
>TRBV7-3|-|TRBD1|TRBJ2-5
CTSSILSGQGETQYF
TGTACCAGCAGCATACTTTCGGGACAGGGGGAGACCCAGTACTTC
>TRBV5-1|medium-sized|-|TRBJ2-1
CATNSGAGGNEQFF
TGCGCCACCAACTCCGGGGCCGGGGGTAATGAGCAGTTCTTC
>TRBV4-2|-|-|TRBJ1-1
CASSQDRASDEAFF
TGTGCCAGCAGCCAAGATAGGGCGTCAGATGAAGCTTTCTTT
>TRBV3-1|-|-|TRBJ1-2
CASQVGYGYTF
TGTGCCAGCCAAGTAGGTTATGGCTACACCTTC
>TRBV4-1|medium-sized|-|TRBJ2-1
CASSQSLGVSSYNEQFF
TGCGCCAGCAGCCAATCCCTGGGGGTAAGCTCCTACAATGAGCAGTTCTTC
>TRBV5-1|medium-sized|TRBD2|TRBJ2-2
CASSLRDPYSGGNTGELFF
TGCGCCAGCAGCTTAAGGGACCCGTATTCGGGGGGAAACACCGGGGAGCTGTTTTTT
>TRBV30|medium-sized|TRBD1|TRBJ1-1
CAWTSTGDTEAFF
TGTGCCTGGACCAGCACAGGGGACACTGAAGCTTTCTTT
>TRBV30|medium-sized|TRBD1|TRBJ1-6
CAWIPGQFNSPLHF
TGTGCCTGGATTCCGGGACAGTTTAATTCACCCCTCCACTTT
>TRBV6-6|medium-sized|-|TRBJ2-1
CASSYPAGSSYNEQFF
TGTGCCAGCAGTTACCCCGCGGGTAGCTCCTACAATGAGCAGTTCTTC
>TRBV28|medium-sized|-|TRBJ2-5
CASSRPGQETQYF
TGTGCCAGCAGTAGGCCGGGACAAGAGACCCAGTACTTC
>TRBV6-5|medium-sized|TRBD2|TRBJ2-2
CASSYSAGAIGELFF
TGTGCCAGCAGTTACTCGGCGGGAGCTATCGGGGAGCTGTTTTTT
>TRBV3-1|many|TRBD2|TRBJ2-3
CASSPGLAGEDTQYF
TGTGCCAGCAGCCCAGGACTAGCGGGAGAGGATACGCAGTATTTT
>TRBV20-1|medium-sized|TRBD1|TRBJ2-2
CSARDRQGAVLGELFF
TGCAGTGCTAGAGATAGGCAGGGGGCAGTCCTGGGGGAGCTGTTTTTT
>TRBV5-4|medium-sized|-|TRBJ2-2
CASSPKSVLANTGELFF
TGTGCCAGCAGCCCAAAATCCGTTCTAGCGAACACCGGGGAGCTGTTTTTT
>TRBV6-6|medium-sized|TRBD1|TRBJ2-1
CASSYSATGGYHNEQFF
TGTGCCAGCAGTTACTCTGCGACAGGGGGCTACCACAATGAGCAGTTCTTC
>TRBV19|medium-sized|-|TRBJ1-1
CASTNLRTGNTEAFF
TGTGCCAGTACCAACCTTAGGACGGGGAACACTGAAGCTTTCTTT
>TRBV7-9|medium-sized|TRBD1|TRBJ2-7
CASSSPRQGIYEQYF
TGTGCCAGCAGCTCCCCGAGACAGGGAATATACGAGCAGTACTTC
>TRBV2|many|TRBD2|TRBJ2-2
CASRGLAGEPTGELFF
TGTGCCAGCAGAGGACTAGCGGGTGAACCGACCGGGGAGCTGTTTTTT
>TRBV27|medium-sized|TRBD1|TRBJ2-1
CASRTGGNVGEQFF
TGTGCCAGCAGAACAGGGGGAAATGTTGGTGAGCAGTTCTTC
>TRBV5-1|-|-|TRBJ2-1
CASSLEVTEYNEQFF
TGCGCCAGCAGCTTGGAGGTGACAGAGTACAATGAGCAGTTCTTC
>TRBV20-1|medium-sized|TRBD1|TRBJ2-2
CSTTGTGEDTGELFF
TGCAGTACGACCGGGACAGGGGAGGACACCGGGGAGCTGTTTTTT
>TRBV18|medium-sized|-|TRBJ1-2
CASSYRATLYGYTF
TGTGCCAGCTCGTACCGAGCCACTCTCTATGGCTACACCTTC
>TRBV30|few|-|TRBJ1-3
CAWSVNSGNTKYF
TGTGCCTGGAGTGTAAACTCTGGAAACACCAAGTATTTT
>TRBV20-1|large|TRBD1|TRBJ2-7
CSALTGGSYEQYF
TGCAGTGCCCTGACAGGGGGTAGCTACGAGCAGTACTTC
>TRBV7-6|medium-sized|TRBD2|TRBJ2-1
CASVGSGGGYEQFF
TGTGCCAGCGTAGGCAGCGGGGGAGGTTATGAGCAGTTCTTC
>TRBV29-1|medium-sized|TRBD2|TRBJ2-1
CSFRGLAGGEQFF
TGCAGCTTTAGGGGCCTAGCGGGGGGTGAGCAGTTCTTC
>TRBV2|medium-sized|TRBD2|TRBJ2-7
CASRAGGIYEQYF
TGTGCCAGCAGGGCGGGAGGCATCTACGAGCAGTACTTC
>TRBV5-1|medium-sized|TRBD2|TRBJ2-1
CASSLGGLAGANEQFF
TGCGCCAGCAGCTTGGGGGGACTAGCGGGAGCCAATGAGCAGTTCTTC
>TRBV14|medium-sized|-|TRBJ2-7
CASSHPGLPSYEQYF
TGTGCCAGCAGCCATCCGGGACTGCCCTCCTACGAGCAGTACTTC
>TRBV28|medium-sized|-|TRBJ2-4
CASSLEGPVAKNIQYF
TGTGCCAGCAGTTTAGAGGGGCCAGTAGCCAAAAACATTCAGTACTTC
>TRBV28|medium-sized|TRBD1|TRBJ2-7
CASSPTRDRGYEQYF
TGTGCCAGCAGCCCAACCCGGGACAGGGGGTACGAGCAGTACTTC
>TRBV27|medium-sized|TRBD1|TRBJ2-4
CASSSPGTGKNIQYF
TGTGCCAGCAGTTCCCCCGGGACAGGGAAAAACATTCAGTACTTC
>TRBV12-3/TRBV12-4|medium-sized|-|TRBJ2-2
CASRTETGRTGELFF
TGTGCCAGCAGGACCGAGACAGGTCGCACCGGGGAGCTGTTTTTT
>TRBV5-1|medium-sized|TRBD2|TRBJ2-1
CASSLVASGSNEQFF
TGCGCCAGCAGCTTGGTGGCTAGCGGGAGCAATGAGCAGTTCTTC
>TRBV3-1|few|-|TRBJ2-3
CASSQVFGAGDTQYF
TGTGCCAGCAGCCAAGTTTTTGGGGCAGGGGATACGCAGTATTTT
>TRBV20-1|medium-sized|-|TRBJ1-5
CSASRDGPNQPQHF
TGCAGTGCGAGCCGGGACGGACCTAATCAGCCCCAGCATTTT
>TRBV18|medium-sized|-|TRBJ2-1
CASSPEGGKAYNEQFF
TGTGCCAGCTCACCCGAAGGCGGGAAGGCCTACAATGAGCAGTTCTTC
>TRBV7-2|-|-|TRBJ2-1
CASSFTRGSYNEVFF
TGTGCCAGCAGCTTTACTAGGGGGAGCTACAATGAGGTGTTCTTC
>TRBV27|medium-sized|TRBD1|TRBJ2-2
CASSPGTVPGELFF
TGTGCCAGCAGTCCCGGGACAGTCCCCGGGGAGCTGTTTTTT
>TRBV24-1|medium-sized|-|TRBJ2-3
CATSDPHTDTQYF
TGTGCCACCAGTGACCCACACACAGATACGCAGTATTTT
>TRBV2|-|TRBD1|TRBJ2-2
CASSGQGYTRELFF
TGTGCCAGCAGCGGACAGGGGTATACCAGGGAGCTGTTTTTT
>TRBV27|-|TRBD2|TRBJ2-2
CASKAGGRVNTGELFF
TGTGCCAGCAAGGCGGGGGGCCGCGTGAACACCGGGGAGCTGTTTTTT
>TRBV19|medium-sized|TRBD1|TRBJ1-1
CASSKAGDRGGRTEAFF
TGTGCCAGTAGTAAGGCGGGGGACAGGGGAGGAAGAACTGAAGCTTTCTTT
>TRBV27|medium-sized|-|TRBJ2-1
CASSPQGYNEQFF
TGTGCCAGCAGTCCCCAGGGATACAATGAGCAGTTCTTC
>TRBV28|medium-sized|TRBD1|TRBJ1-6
CASSLGGGTSPLHF
TGTGCCAGCAGCCTGGGAGGGGGCACTTCACCCCTCCACTTT
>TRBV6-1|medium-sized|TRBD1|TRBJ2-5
CASSPGTGIETQYF
TGTGCCAGCAGCCCCGGGACAGGAATCGAGACCCAGTACTTC
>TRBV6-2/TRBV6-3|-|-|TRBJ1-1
CASSYEWGCEAFF
TGTGCCAGCAGTTACGAGTGGGGGTGTGAAGCTTTCTTT